This T cell receptor (delta chain) derives from a study of delta chains in infants with herpesvirus infections. The study's findings and limits: Caveat: small sample size and no race- or environment-matched controls. A few infants infected before 120 days plus one congenital case had the public Vdelta1 clonotype. Only the first time point after infection showed the public clonotype. Among Vdelta1 cells, the public clonotype apparently waned within approximately two months.

Gamma-chain- and delta-chain-specific primers converted PBMC RNA into TCR cDNA. TCRdb reprocessed the RT-PCR reads through CATT. The sample consists of some 250 delta-chain clones, around 62% of them appearing once. Germline V gives CDR1 TSESDYY, CDR2 QEAYKQQN. V gave up 5 bases and J gave up 3 bases; unmatched junction bases: 30. The CDR3 covers 22 residues. This clone was detected only a few times. Its target is unknown. TCRdb has a much larger clone's protein, which differs at residue 17 from the translation of this DNA, likely because of a read error; what is shown is the protein translated from the DNA.

The material sequenced was peripheral blood, taken at time point 1 of longitudinal follow-up. The source is a human donor who was a Ugandan infant, either HIV-exposed or HIV-unexposed (not recorded which). The chain joins TRAV38-2/DV8 to TRDJ1; 8 bases match TRDD3. As DNA, the CDR3 is TGTGCTTATAGAAGGCGTCCTAAGGTTTTATCGTACTGGGGGGTTAACCCCGATAAACTCATCTTT. Protein product: CAYRRRPKVLSYWGVNPDKLIF.